The 3 T cell receptor beta chains below all came from one sample that was sequenced in a study of blood T cell repertoires in COVID-19 (dated by TCRdb to 2019 to 2021). Receptor amplification or capture employed the immunoSEQ multiplex PCR assay. Not all clones reach the TCRdb copy of this immuneACCESS table, which keeps in-frame sequences only. Checked studies attribute under half of the gap to unresolved V genes and leave the rest unexplained. This sample comprises approximately 280,000 clones, roughly 86% of them detected only once. The leading ten clones occupy approximately 1.8% of the sample. Sequencing was done on a sample of PBMCs or T cells enriched from blood (not recorded which). These TCRs come from a woman aged 55-69 years who had recovered from COVID-19.

This chain connects TRBV9 to TRBJ1-6; 8 nucleotides match TRBD1. Germline CDR1 and CDR2: SGDLS and YYNGEE. V lost 4 bases, J lost 7 bases, and 10 bases stayed unmatched. This CDR3 is built from 16 residues. In DNA form, the CDR3 reads TGTGCCAGCAGCCCCGGTACAGGGGGGAAAAATTCACCCCTCCACTTT. This translates into CASSPGTGGKNSPLHF.

The chain uses TRBV27 and TRBJ2-7, with 8 bases aligning to TRBD1. The CDR3 totals 14 residues. V shed 2 bases, J shed 2 bases, and the junction held 2 bases outside the gene matches. Germline V lookup: CDR1 MNHEY, CDR2 SMNVEV (reference sequence). CDR3 bases: TGTGCCAGCAGTTTACTGGGACAGGCCTACGAGCAGTACTTC. Amino acid sequence: CASSLLGQAYEQYF.

The rearrangement joins TRBV5-4 to TRBJ1-6; D not certain. The CDR3 length is 14 residues. Germline V gene data show CDR1 as SGHNT and CDR2 as YYREEE (reference sequence). V lost 4 bases, J lost 5 bases, and 10 bases lay in between. CDR3 loop: CASSPRGNNSPLHF. In DNA form, the CDR3 reads TGTGCCAGCAGCCCCCGAGGAAATAATTCACCCCTCCACTTT.